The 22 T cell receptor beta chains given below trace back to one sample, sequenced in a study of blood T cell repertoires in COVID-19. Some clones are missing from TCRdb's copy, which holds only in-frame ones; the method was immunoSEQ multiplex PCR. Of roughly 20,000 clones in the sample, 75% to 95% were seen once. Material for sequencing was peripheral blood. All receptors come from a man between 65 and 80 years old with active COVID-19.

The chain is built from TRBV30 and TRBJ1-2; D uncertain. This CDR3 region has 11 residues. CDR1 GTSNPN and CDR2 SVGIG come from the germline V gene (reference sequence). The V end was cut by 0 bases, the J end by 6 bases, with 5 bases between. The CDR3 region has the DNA TGTGCCTGGAGTGTACGGGATGGCTACACCTTC. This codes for CAWSVRDGYTF.

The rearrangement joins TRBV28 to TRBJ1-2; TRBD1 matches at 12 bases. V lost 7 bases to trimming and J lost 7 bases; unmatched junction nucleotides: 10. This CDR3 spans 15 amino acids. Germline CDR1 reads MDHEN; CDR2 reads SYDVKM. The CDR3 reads CASTTRPGQGAGYTF. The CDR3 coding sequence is TGTGCCAGCACCACCCGACCGGGACAGGGGGCTGGCTACACCTTC.

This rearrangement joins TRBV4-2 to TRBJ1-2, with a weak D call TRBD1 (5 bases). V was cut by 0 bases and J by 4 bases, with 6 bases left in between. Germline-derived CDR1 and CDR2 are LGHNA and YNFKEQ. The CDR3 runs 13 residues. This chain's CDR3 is CASSQDRAYGYTF. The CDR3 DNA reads TGTGCCAGCAGCCAAGACAGGGCCTATGGCTACACCTTC.

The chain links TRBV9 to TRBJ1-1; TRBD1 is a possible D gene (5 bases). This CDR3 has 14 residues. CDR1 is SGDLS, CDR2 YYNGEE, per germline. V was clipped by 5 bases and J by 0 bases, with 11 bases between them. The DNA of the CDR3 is TGTGCCAGCAGTGGGGGGACGTTGAACACTGAAGCTTTCTTT. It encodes CASSGGTLNTEAFF.

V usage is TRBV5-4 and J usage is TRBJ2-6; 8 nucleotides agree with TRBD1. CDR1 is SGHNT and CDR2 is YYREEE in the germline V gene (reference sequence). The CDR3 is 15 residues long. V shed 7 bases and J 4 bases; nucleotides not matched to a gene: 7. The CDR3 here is CASVRQGFGANVLTF. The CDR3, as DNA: TGTGCCAGCGTCCGACAGGGGTTCGGGGCCAACGTCCTGACTTTC.

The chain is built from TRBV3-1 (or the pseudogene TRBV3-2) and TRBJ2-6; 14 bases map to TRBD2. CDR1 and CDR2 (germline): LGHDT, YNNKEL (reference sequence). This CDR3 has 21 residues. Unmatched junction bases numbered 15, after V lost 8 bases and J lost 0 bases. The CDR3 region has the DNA TGTGCCAGCGGGCTTCCGGGACTAGCGGGAGTTCTCAGCTCTGGGGCCAACGTCCTGACTTTC. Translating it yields CASGLPGLAGVLSSGANVLTF.

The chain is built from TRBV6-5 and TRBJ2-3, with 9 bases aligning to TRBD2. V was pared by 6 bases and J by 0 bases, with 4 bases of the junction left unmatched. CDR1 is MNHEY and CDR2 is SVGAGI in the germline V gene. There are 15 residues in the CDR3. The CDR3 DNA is TGTGCCAGCAGAATGCTAGCGGGAAGCACAGATACGCAGTATTTT. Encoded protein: CASRMLAGSTDTQYF.

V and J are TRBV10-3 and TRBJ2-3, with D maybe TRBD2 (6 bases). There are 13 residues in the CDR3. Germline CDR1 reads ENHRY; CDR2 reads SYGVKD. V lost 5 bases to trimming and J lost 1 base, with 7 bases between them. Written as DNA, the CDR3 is TGTGCCATCAGTAGCGGGCGCACAGATACGCAGTATTTT. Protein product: CAISSGRTDTQYF.

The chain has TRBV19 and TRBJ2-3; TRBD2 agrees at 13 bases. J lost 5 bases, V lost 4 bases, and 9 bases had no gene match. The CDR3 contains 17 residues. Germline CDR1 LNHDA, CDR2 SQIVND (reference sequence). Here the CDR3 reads CASSTRGLAGVVDTQYF. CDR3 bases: TGTGCCAGTAGTACCCGAGGACTAGCGGGAGTTGTAGATACGCAGTATTTT.

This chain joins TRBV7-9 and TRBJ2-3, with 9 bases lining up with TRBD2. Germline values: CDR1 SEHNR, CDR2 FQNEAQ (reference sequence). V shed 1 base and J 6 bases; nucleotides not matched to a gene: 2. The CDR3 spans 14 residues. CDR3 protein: CASSLDTSGDTQYF. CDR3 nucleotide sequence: TGTGCCAGCAGCTTAGATACTAGCGGGGATACGCAGTATTTT.

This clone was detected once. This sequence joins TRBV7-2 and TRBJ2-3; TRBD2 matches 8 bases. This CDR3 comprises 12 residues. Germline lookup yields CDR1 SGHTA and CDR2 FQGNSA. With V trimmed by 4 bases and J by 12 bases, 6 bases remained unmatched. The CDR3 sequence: CASSSPGTRQYF. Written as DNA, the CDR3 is TGTGCCAGCAGCTCCCCCGGGACTAGACAGTATTTT.

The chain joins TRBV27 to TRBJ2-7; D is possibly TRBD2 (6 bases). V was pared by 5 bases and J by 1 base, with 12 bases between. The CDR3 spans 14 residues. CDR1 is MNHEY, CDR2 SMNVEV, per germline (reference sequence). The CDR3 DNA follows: TGTGCCAGCAGTAGGGGCAGCGGGTCCTACGAGCAGTACTTC. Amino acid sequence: CASSRGSGSYEQYF.

In DNA, the CDR3 is TGCGCCAGCAACCCGAGACAGGGCGATTCACCCCTCCACTTT. Amino acids: CASNPRQGDSPLHF. The J gene is TRBJ1-6, the V gene TRBV4-1, with 7 bases aligning to TRBD1. The germline CDR1 and CDR2 sequences are MGHRA and YSYEKL. The CDR3 runs to 14 residues. The V and J ends lost 7 bases and 8 bases, in that order; junction bases with no gene match: 8.

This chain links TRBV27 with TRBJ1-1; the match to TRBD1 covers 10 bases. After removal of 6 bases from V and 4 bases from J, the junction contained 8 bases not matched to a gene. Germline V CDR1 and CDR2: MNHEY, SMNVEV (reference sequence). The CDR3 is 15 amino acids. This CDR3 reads CASRAWDRGSTEAFF. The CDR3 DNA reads TGTGCCAGCAGGGCCTGGGACAGGGGTTCCACTGAAGCTTTCTTT.

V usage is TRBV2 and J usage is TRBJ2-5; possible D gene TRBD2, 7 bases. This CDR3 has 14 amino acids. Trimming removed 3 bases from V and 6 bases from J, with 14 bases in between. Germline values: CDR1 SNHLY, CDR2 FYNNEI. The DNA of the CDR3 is TGTGCCAGCAGTGATGGGGGGGCCATGAAGACCCAGTACTTC. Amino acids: CASSDGGAMKTQYF.

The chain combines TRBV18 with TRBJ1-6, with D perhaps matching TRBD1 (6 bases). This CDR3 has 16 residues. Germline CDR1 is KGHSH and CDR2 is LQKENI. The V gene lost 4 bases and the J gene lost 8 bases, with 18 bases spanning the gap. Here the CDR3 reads CASSQTGEGTHSPLHF. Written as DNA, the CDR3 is TGTGCCAGCTCACAGACAGGCGAAGGAACCCATTCACCCCTCCACTTT. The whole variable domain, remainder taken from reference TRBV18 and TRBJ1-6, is NAGVMQNPRHLVRRRGQEARLRCSPMKGHSHVYWYRQLPEEGLKFMVYLQKENIIDESGMPKERFSAEFPKEGPSILRIQQVVRGDSAAYFCASSQTGEGTHSPLHFGNGTRLTVT.

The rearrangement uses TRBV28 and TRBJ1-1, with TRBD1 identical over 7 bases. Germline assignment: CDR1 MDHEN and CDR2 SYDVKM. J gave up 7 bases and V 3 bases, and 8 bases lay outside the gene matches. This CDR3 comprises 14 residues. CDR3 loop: CASSFVGWDSEAFF. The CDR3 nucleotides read TGTGCCAGCAGTTTCGTGGGTTGGGACAGTGAAGCTTTCTTT.

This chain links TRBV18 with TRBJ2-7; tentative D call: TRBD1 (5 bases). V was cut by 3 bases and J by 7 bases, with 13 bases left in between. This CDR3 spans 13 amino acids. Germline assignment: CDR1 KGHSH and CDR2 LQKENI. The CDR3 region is CASSPPAGNEQYF. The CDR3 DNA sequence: TGTGCCAGCTCACCCCCAGCAGGGAATGAGCAGTACTTC.

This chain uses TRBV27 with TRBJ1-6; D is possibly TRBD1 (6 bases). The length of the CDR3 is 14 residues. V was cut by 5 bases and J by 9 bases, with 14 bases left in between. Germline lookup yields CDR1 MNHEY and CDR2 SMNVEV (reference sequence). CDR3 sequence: CASSPQGIGSPLHF. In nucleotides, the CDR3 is TGTGCCAGCAGTCCCCAGGGGATCGGTTCACCCCTCCACTTT.

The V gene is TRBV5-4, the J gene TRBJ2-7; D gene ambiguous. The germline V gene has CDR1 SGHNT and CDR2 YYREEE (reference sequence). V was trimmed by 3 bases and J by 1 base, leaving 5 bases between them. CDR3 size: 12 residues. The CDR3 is CASSSSSYEQYF. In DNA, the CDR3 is TGTGCCAGCAGCTCCTCTTCCTACGAGCAGTACTTC.

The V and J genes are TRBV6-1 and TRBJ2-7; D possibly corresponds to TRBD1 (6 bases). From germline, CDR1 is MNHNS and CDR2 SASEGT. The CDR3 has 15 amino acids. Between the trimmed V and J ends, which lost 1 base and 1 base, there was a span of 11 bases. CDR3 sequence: CASSEGAGDSYEQYF. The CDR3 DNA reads TGTGCCAGCAGTGAAGGGGCAGGGGATTCCTACGAGCAGTACTTC.

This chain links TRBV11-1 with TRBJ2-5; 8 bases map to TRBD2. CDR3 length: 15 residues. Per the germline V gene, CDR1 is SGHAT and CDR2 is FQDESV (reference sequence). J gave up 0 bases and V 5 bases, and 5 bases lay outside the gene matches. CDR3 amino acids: CASSPRGGYQETQYF. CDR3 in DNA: TGTGCCAGCAGCCCCCGGGGGGGGTACCAAGAGACCCAGTACTTC.